These 17 T cell receptor beta chains came from one sample sequenced in a study of early T cells in non-severe SARS-CoV-2 infection. TCRdb re-derived calls from the 5' RACE reads in MiXCR, one entry per CDR3 protein. The table lists around 72,000 distinct CDR3 sequences, about a tenth of them singletons, with around 8% in the top ten. Sample: whole blood, taken at baseline. These TCRs come from an adult who was a healthcare worker with PCR-confirmed SARS-CoV-2 infection or an uninfected control (not recorded which).

Only a few counts were recorded for this clonotype. The V call is TRBV27, the J call TRBJ1-1; D is unclear. The CDR3 sequence is 11 residues long. CDR1 and CDR2 from the germline V gene are MNHEY and SMNVEV (reference sequence). Between the trimmed V and J ends, which lost 4 bases and 8 bases, there was a span of 8 bases. The CDR3 DNA follows: TGTGCCAGCAGTTGGAGGTCGGAAGCTTTCTTT. Protein product: CASSWRSEAFF.

This clonotype appeared many times. The chain has TRBV2 and TRBJ2-7; D not certain. The V end lost 6 bases, the J end lost 7 bases, and 22 bases lay between the germline ends. Germline assignment: CDR1 SNHLY and CDR2 FYNNEI. This CDR3 region has 15 residues. The DNA for the CDR3 is TGTGCCAGCAGCTTTGACCGGGCCTCATCCTCAGAGCAGTACTTC. Translation gives CASSFDRASSSEQYF.

This clonotype was seen a few times. The V gene is TRBV7-2, the J gene TRBJ1-1, with 7 bases matching TRBD1. The J segment lost 0 bases and the V segment lost 5 bases, leaving 6 bases of the junction unmatched. The CDR3 is 15 amino acids. Germline CDR1 reads SGHTA; CDR2 reads FQGNSA. As DNA, the CDR3 is TGTGCCAGCAGCCCCCAGACAGGGTTGAACACTGAAGCTTTCTTT. Encoded protein: CASSPQTGLNTEAFF.

The CDR3 coding sequence is TGTGCCAGCACCGCCTCTAGCGGGGGGTCCCAGTTCTTC. Protein sequence: CASTASSGGSQFF. The chain is built from TRBV6-1 and TRBJ2-1; 11 bases match TRBD2. Germline values: CDR1 MNHNS, CDR2 SASEGT. The trim removed 7 bases at V and 13 bases at J, leaving 9 bases unmatched. This CDR3 has 13 residues.

This clonotype was observed a handful of times. The chain employs TRBV15 and TRBJ1-5; D gene ambiguous. The V gene's germline CDR1 is LNHNV and CDR2 YYDKDF (reference sequence). The CDR3 totals 12 residues. V dropped 0 bases and J dropped 9 bases, with 6 bases sitting between them. In DNA form, the CDR3 reads TGTGCCACCAGCAGAGATATCCGGCCCCAGCATTTT. It codes for CATSRDIRPQHF. Combining the CDR3 with reference TRBV15 and TRBJ1-5 gives the whole variable domain DAMVIQNPRYQVTQFGKPVTLSCSQTLNHNVMYWYQQKSSQAPKLLFHYYDKDFNNEADTPDNFQSRRPNTSFCFLDIRSPGLGDTAMYLCATSRDIRPQHFGDGTRLSIL.

This clonotype was counted a few times. The chain employs TRBV4-1 and TRBJ1-1, with 8 bases that match TRBD1. Germline CDR1 and CDR2: MGHRA and YSYEKL. This CDR3 is built from 15 residues. The V and J ends lost 3 bases and 1 base, in that order; junction bases with no gene match: 4. CDR3 protein: CASSQIDRGNTEAFF. Written as DNA, the CDR3 is TGCGCCAGCAGCCAGATAGACAGGGGGAACACTGAAGCTTTCTTT.

This clonotype was recorded at least ten times. The chain carries TRBV12-3 or TRBV12-4 and TRBJ1-1, with D hard to call. Trimming took off 2 bases at V and 4 bases at J, with 11 bases between the two ends. This CDR3 is 14 amino acids long. Here the CDR3 reads CASSLSAGGTEAFF. The CDR3 DNA sequence: TGTGCCAGCAGTTTATCAGCCGGTGGCACTGAAGCTTTCTTT.

In its sample, this clonotype was seen many times. The rearrangement joins TRBV4-1 to TRBJ1-1; the D gene is possibly TRBD1 (5 bases). Trimming took off 3 bases at V and 4 bases at J, with 15 bases between the two ends. The CDR3 runs 15 residues. CDR1 and CDR2 (germline): MGHRA, YSYEKL. The CDR3 loop is CASSHKAGGRTEAFF. The CDR3 DNA reads TGCGCCAGCAGCCACAAAGCCGGGGGACGCACTGAAGCTTTCTTT.

The chain employs TRBV19 and TRBJ2-2, with a possible D match to TRBD2 (5 bases). The CDR3 is 13 amino acids. In germline, CDR1 is LNHDA, CDR2 SQIVND (reference sequence). Trimming removed 4 bases at V and 3 bases at J, with 6 bases between. The CDR3 here is CASSKRDTGELFF. The CDR3 DNA reads TGTGCCAGTAGTAAGAGGGACACCGGGGAGCTGTTTTTT.

The sample holds many counts of this clonotype. The chain joins TRBV10-3 to TRBJ2-5; D perhaps matches TRBD1 (5 bases). The CDR3 totals 15 residues. Germline V gives CDR1 ENHRY, CDR2 SYGVKD. V lost 0 bases to trimming and J lost 1 base, with 9 bases between them. The CDR3 protein is CAISESRVSQETQYF. CDR3 sequence (DNA): TGTGCCATCAGTGAGTCCAGGGTCTCCCAAGAGACCCAGTACTTC.

Many counts were recorded for this clonotype. The rearrangement uses TRBV6-6 and TRBJ1-6; 7 nucleotides line up with TRBD1. The V gene's germline CDR1 is MNHNY and CDR2 SVGAGI (reference sequence). V was pared by 6 bases and J by 5 bases, with 4 bases of the junction left unmatched. This CDR3 spans 14 amino acids. The CDR3, as DNA: TGTGCCAGCAGCTCGGGACAGAATAATTCACCCCTCCACTTT. This encodes CASSSGQNNSPLHF.

The chain joins TRBV3-1 to TRBJ2-2; D is ambiguous. The CDR3 covers 14 residues. The germline V gene has CDR1 LGHDT and CDR2 YNNKEL (reference sequence). V was trimmed by 0 bases and J by 7 bases, leaving 9 bases between them. The CDR3 sequence is CASSQDRPNGELFF. The CDR3 DNA reads as TGTGCCAGCAGCCAAGATCGCCCAAACGGGGAGCTGTTTTTT. The variable domain in full, completed from reference TRBV3-1 and TRBJ2-2, reads DTAVSQTPKYLVTQMGNDKSIKCEQNLGHDTMYWYKQDSKKFLKIMFSYNNKELIINETVPNRFSPKSPDKAHLNLHINSLELGDSAVYFCASSQDRPNGELFFGEGSRLTVL.

This clonotype has a handful of counts. The chain uses TRBV7-2 and TRBJ2-3; D may be TRBD1 or TRBD2 (5 bases each). Germline CDR1 SGHTA, CDR2 FQGNSA. The CDR3 runs to 17 residues. With 5 bases removed from V and 0 bases from J, the gap between germline ends came to 18 bases. The CDR3 nucleotides read TGTGCCAGCAGCACACCCCGTCGGGACGAGAGCACAGATACGCAGTATTTT. Protein sequence: CASSTPRRDESTDTQYF.

This clonotype was seen more than once but under ten times. The gene calls are TRBV5-1 and TRBJ2-3, with TRBD1 matching over 11 bases. Germline CDR1 and CDR2: SGHRS and YFSETQ. V lost 4 bases to trimming and J lost 4 bases; unmatched junction nucleotides: 11. The CDR3 runs 17 residues. CDR3 residues: CASSAEGQGGSPDTQYF. The CDR3 region has the DNA TGCGCCAGCAGCGCCGAGGGACAGGGGGGATCCCCAGATACGCAGTATTTT.

The CDR3 nucleotides read TGTGCCAGCAGCTTAGCCGGGTGGGGAGGTGAAGCTTTCTTT. This sequence encodes CASSLAGWGGEAFF. The V call is TRBV7-6, the J call TRBJ1-1, with unresolved D. This CDR3 has 14 residues. Trimming stripped 0 bases from V and 7 bases from J, with 12 bases between. The V gene's germline CDR1 is SGHVS and CDR2 FNYEAQ.

The V call is TRBV29-1, the J call TRBJ1-1; D is possibly TRBD1 (5 bases). Between the trimmed V and J ends, which lost 6 bases and 4 bases, there was a span of 27 bases. From germline, CDR1 is SQVTM and CDR2 ANQGSEA. The CDR3 has 17 residues. In nucleotides, the CDR3 is TGCAGCGTCGTTGGAAAGAGGTTAAACCGGGGGGGCACTGAAGCTTTCTTT. Translating gives CSVVGKRLNRGGTEAFF. Complete variable domain (other parts from reference TRBV29-1 and TRBJ1-1): SAVISQKPSRDICQRGTSLTIQCQVDSQVTMMFWYRQQPGQSLTLIATANQGSEATYESGFVIDKFPISRPNLTFSTLTVSNMSPEDSSIYLCSVVGKRLNRGGTEAFFGQGTRLTVV.

This clonotype occurred many times. The rearrangement links TRBV5-6 to TRBJ2-7; 8 bases align to TRBD2. The length of the CDR3 is 16 residues. The V gene's germline CDR1 is SGHDT and CDR2 YYEEEE. Trimming removed 1 base from V and 0 bases from J; junction bases left unmatched: 6. Here the CDR3 DNA reads TGTGCCAGCAGCTTGTCCAGCGGGGGCATCTCCTACGAGCAGTACTTC. It encodes CASSLSSGGISYEQYF.